Below are 11 T cell receptor beta chains sequenced from a single sample in a study of vaccination effects on CD4 cells after COVID-19 (dated by TCRdb to between 2021 and 2024). What these receptors recognize is not known. Libraries were prepared through the immunoSEQ multiplex PCR assay. The table comes from immuneACCESS by way of TCRdb, which keeps in-frame sequences with V and J called. Part of the clones is missing from these tables; in studies checked, under half for an unresolved V gene and the rest for unknown reasons. A total of 65,000 to 90,000 clones appear in this sample, over 65% of them only once. The ten biggest clones cover about 2.3% of the sample. After around ten days of culture, CD4+ T cells were isolated with the EasySep CD4+ T cell isolation kit. Participants received two doses of either the BNT162b2 or the mRNA-1273 mRNA SARS-CoV-2 vaccine. The specimen comprised CD4+ T cells from PBMCs cultured without peptide, sampled after COVID-19 vaccination. These receptors were obtained from a human donor who received a COVID-19 vaccine.

The gene calls are TRBV24-1 and TRBJ2-5; D call uncertain. This CDR3 has 11 residues. Germline V gene sequence: CDR1 KGHDR, CDR2 SFDVKD. Trimming removed 2 bases from V and 7 bases from J, with 4 bases in between. The CDR3 here is CATSDSRTQYF. In DNA form, the CDR3 reads TGTGCCACCAGTGATTCGCGGACCCAGTACTTC.

V is TRBV6-5 and J is TRBJ2-2, with 7 bases fitting TRBD1. Germline assignment: CDR1 MNHEY and CDR2 SVGAGI. With 4 bases clipped from V and 6 bases from J, the junction kept 8 bases outside the gene matches. The CDR3 covers 15 residues. CDR3 region: CASSSRAGGSGELFF. The CDR3 nucleotides read TGTGCCAGCAGTTCACGGGCAGGGGGTTCCGGGGAGCTGTTTTTT.

The J gene is TRBJ2-2, the V gene TRBV6-4; no firm D call. From germline, CDR1 is MRHNA and CDR2 SNTAGT. The CDR3 extends over 14 amino acids. V shed 7 bases and J shed 1 base, with 10 bases lying between them. CDR3 nucleotides: TGTGCCAGCAAAGCCTTTCTGAACACCGGGGAGCTGTTTTTT. This gives the protein CASKAFLNTGELFF.

The chain carries TRBV5-8 and TRBJ1-4; the match to TRBD1 covers 9 bases. The CDR3 has 17 amino acids. V was pared by 4 bases and J by 0 bases, with 7 bases of the junction left unmatched. From germline, CDR1 is SGHTS and CDR2 YDEGEE. The CDR3: CASSRGTGSATNEKLFF. In nucleotides, the CDR3 is TGTGCCAGCAGCAGGGGGACAGGGTCCGCAACTAATGAAAAACTGTTTTTT.

This sequence joins TRBV6-5 and TRBJ2-7; D perhaps matches TRBD1 (6 bases). This CDR3 has 13 residues. Germline lookup yields CDR1 MNHEY and CDR2 SVGAGI. V was clipped by 4 bases and J by 3 bases, with 10 bases between them. The CDR3 sequence: CASSLVRGYEQYV. The CDR3 coding sequence is TGTGCCAGCAGTTTGGTCAGGGGCTACGAGCAGTACGTC.

This clone was counted once. The V gene is TRBV6-2 or TRBV6-3, the J gene TRBJ2-5; 7 bases agree with TRBD2. This CDR3 contains 19 residues. The trim removed 2 bases at V and 5 bases at J, leaving 20 bases unmatched. Per the germline V gene, CDR1 is MNHEY and CDR2 is SVGEGT. As DNA, the CDR3 is TGTGCCAGCAGTTACAATTCTGTCGGGCCGGGGGGTTCGCACGAGACCCAGTACTTC. This translates into CASSYNSVGPGGSHETQYF.

V is TRBV2 and J is TRBJ2-7; no clear D gene. Per the germline V gene, CDR1 is SNHLY and CDR2 is FYNNEI. CDR3 length: 13 residues. V lost 4 bases and J lost 9, with 16 bases in between. The chain's CDR3 is CASSVESLRVQYV. The CDR3 DNA is TGTGCCAGCAGTGTTGAGTCCCTAAGAGTGCAGTACGTC.

The J gene is TRBJ2-3, the V gene TRBV5-1, with 8 bases aligning to TRBD1. V gave up 3 bases and J gave up 5 bases; unmatched junction bases: 11. CDR1 SGHRS and CDR2 YFSETQ come from the germline V gene. CDR3 length: 16 residues. The CDR3 region has the DNA TGCGCCAGCAGCTCGGAACAGGGGGGCCGGGGAGATACGCAGTATTTT. Amino acids: CASSSEQGGRGDTQYF.

CDR3 coding DNA: TGTGCCAGCAGTGCCGGTGGTCCCAACTCTGGAAACACCATATATTTT. It encodes CASSAGGPNSGNTIYF. The V gene is TRBV6-1, the J gene TRBJ1-3, with D unclear. In germline, CDR1 is MNHNS, CDR2 SASEGT. This CDR3 region has 16 residues. Trimming removed 4 bases from V and 0 bases from J, with 13 bases in between.

The chain couples TRBV7-9 to TRBJ1-2; D not certain. The length of the CDR3 is 16 residues. The ends were cut back, 2 bases at V and 0 bases at J, with 13 bases in the middle. Per the germline V gene, CDR1 is SEHNR and CDR2 is FQNEAQ (reference sequence). CDR3 in amino acids: CASSLSNTVANYGYTF. CDR3 DNA: TGTGCCAGCAGCTTAAGTAATACGGTAGCTAACTATGGCTACACCTTC.

The chain joins TRBV2 to TRBJ2-7; D is unclear. V lost 3 bases and J lost 3, with 9 bases in between. This CDR3 has 13 residues. In germline, CDR1 is SNHLY, CDR2 FYNNEI. Written as DNA, the CDR3 is TGTGCCAGCAGTGACGTGTTCAGCTACGAGCAGTACGTC. It translates to CASSDVFSYEQYV.